This TCR beta chain was captured by sequencing in a study of response to subunit inactivated influenza vaccine. Findings and caveats of the study: Authors suggested few new T cells are recruited by each seasonal influenza vaccination.

This clonotype was detected a few times. No antigen is known for it. TCRdb called the RT-PCR reads again in MiXCR, with one record for every CDR3 protein. The sample consists of 650,000 to 700,000 distinct CDR3 sequences, 15% to 19% of them appearing once. The V and J ends lost 3 bases and 2 bases, in that order; junction bases with no gene match: 10. Germline loops: CDR1 LNHNV, CDR2 YYDKDF (reference sequence). CDR3 length: 16 amino acids. The sequence derives from a man in his fifties who received an inactivated influenza vaccine. The chain couples TRBV15 to TRBJ2-7; 7 bases are a match to TRBD2. Here the sequenced sample was PBMCs from blood, taken 12 days after vaccination. CDR3 in amino acids: CATSRGWRETPYEQYF. Here the CDR3 DNA reads TGTGCCACCAGCAGGGGTTGGCGGGAGACCCCCTACGAGCAGTACTTC.